This T cell receptor (beta chain) was sequenced for a study of T cell responses to AZD1222 COVID-19 vaccine. Overall study: It was second doses at about 4 or about 12 weeks that were pooled. The study, taken as a whole, reports: Spike-specific TCR repertoires showed rising breadth and depth after two AZD1222 doses. The donors showed a predominance of white British ancestry and of females, with possible underestimation of clonal diversity. Nearly half of spike-specific TCRs reportedly go after variant regions that carry no mutations.

Trimming stripped 0 bases from V and 3 bases from J, with 8 bases between. The CDR3 length is 14 residues. CDR1 SGHRS and CDR2 YFSETQ come from the germline V gene. TCRdb's copy holds only in-frame clones and misses some; the assay was immunoSEQ multiplex PCR. This repertoire shows approximately 70,000 clones, 85% found once; its top ten account for around 20%. For this clone: Its antigen remains unknown.

V is TRBV5-1 and J is TRBJ2-3; D gene ambiguous. This clonotype originated in an adult in good health. The sequences come from peripheral blood, collected on day 0 of AZD1222 vaccination. In nucleotides, the CDR3 is TGCGCCAGCAGCTTGGGCATTGTTACAGATACGCAGTATTTT. This sequence encodes CASSLGIVTDTQYF. The full variable domain, rest sourced from reference TRBV5-1 and TRBJ2-3, is KAGVTQTPRYLIKTRGQQVTLSCSPISGHRSVSWYQQTPGQGLQFLFEYFSETQRNKGNFPGRFSGRQFSNSRSEMNVSTLELGDSALYLCASSLGIVTDTQYFGPGTRLTVL.